Listed below are T cell receptor beta chains from one sample, sequenced in a study of blood T cell repertoires in COVID-19. TCRdb's table, derived via immunoSEQ multiplex PCR, lists solely in-frame clones and lacks some. The sample lists 140,000 to 150,000 clones; 65% to 80% were seen once. The sequencing input was peripheral blood. These receptors came from a woman aged 55-69 years with acute or convalescent COVID-19. CDR3s include the opening cysteine and the closing phenylalanine or tryptophan. Each record gives: J gene, D gene, V gene, clone size, CDR3 DNA, CDR3 protein. D genes are given only for firm matches. Rows give clone size only sometimes, using once, few, many, or a class for an expanded clone.

TRBJ1-3,NA,TRBV5-1,NA,TGCGCCAGCAGCTTGGACGGGGATGTTGAAAACACCATATATTTT,CASSLDGDVENTIYF
TRBJ1-4,TRBD1,TRBV20-1,NA,TGCAGTGCTTACTCCGGGACAGGGGTGTTTTTT,CSAYSGTGVFF
TRBJ2-1,TRBD2,TRBV11-3,NA,TGTGCCAGCAGCCGAAACACGGGAGGAATCTATGAGCAGTTCTTC,CASSRNTGGIYEQFF
TRBJ2-5,NA,TRBV25-1,NA,TGTGCCAGCAGTGAGCCGGGACATCCCCGGGGGACCCAGTACTTC,CASSEPGHPRGTQYF
TRBJ1-4,NA,TRBV19,few,TGTGCCAGTAGTATAGTCGCCGGAAAACTGTTTTTT,CASSIVAGKLFF
TRBJ2-1,TRBD1,TRBV28,NA,TGTGCCAGCAGTTTATTGGGACAGGGGTGGAATGAGCAGTTCTTC,CASSLLGQGWNEQFF
TRBJ2-3,NA,TRBV5-1,NA,TGCGCCAGCAGCCCGCCCCGGACTCTCCATACGCAGTATTTT,CASSPPRTLHTQYF
TRBJ1-4,NA,TRBV9,few,TGTGCCAGCAGCGTAGCTCCCGCGGGCGCTTATGAAAAACTGTTTTTT,CASSVAPAGAYEKLFF
TRBJ1-2,TRBD1,TRBV6-5,NA,TGTGCCAGCAGTTCCCATCCACAGGGGGCGAATGGCTACACCTTC,CASSSHPQGANGYTF
TRBJ1-1,NA,TRBV7-9,NA,TGTGCCAGCAGCTTAGCCGGGGGGGCAGTCGGTGAAGCTTTCTTT,CASSLAGGAVGEAFF
TRBJ1-2,NA,TRBV5-6,NA,TGTGCCAGCAGCTTTAAGGCGTCCGGGGGCTATGGCTACACCTTC,CASSFKASGGYGYTF
TRBJ2-7,TRBD1,TRBV9,NA,TGTGCCAGCAGCGTGGGGACAGGGATGGACGAGCAGTACTTC,CASSVGTGMDEQYF
TRBJ2-7,NA,TRBV18,NA,TGTGCCAGCTCCCTGGCGGGAAGCGAGCAGTACTTC,CASSLAGSEQYF
TRBJ2-7,TRBD2,TRBV27,NA,TGTGCCAGCAGTTTGCGGGAGGTGCACGAGCAGTACTTC,CASSLREVHEQYF
TRBJ2-5,NA,TRBV28,NA,TGTGCCAGCAGCCCATCTTCCGGGACAAGCGTCCGGAAGACCCAGTACTTC,CASSPSSGTSVRKTQYF
TRBJ2-1,TRBD2,TRBV6-1,NA,TGTGCCAGCAGTGAAGTGGTAGCGGGAGGGTACAATGAGCAGTTCTTC,CASSEVVAGGYNEQFF
TRBJ2-1,TRBD1,TRBV6-4,NA,TGTGCCAGCAGTCCCGGGACAGCCACCTACAATGAGCAGTTCTTC,CASSPGTATYNEQFF
TRBJ1-1,NA,TRBV5-4,NA,TGTGCCAGCAGCTTGCGAGGGCCGATGACTGAAGCTTTCTTT,CASSLRGPMTEAFF
TRBJ2-2,TRBD1,TRBV27,NA,TGTGCCAGCGGGACAGGGGTAGTCGGGGAGCTGTTTTTT,CASGTGVVGELFF
TRBJ1-1,NA,TRBV5-1,NA,TGCGCCAGCAGCTTGCAGGGCGGAACTGAAGCTTTCTTT,CASSLQGGTEAFF
TRBJ1-2,NA,TRBV28,once,TGTGCCAGCAGTTTATGGGTGGGCAGAAAATATGGCTACACCTTC,CASSLWVGRKYGYTF
TRBJ1-3,NA,TRBV9,NA,TGTGCCAGCAGCGCCGGACTGAGCTCTGGAAACACCATATATTTT,CASSAGLSSGNTIYF
TRBJ2-2,TRBD2,TRBV29-1,NA,TGCAGCGCCTCAAGCGGGAGGGGCGGGGAGCTGTTTTTT,CSASSGRGGELFF
TRBJ1-4,TRBD1,TRBV19,NA,TGTGCCAGTAGGCAGGGGGCAGGAAATGAAAAACTGTTTTTT,CASRQGAGNEKLFF
TRBJ2-1,TRBD2,TRBV7-9,NA,TGTGCCAGCAAACTAGCGGGAGAGATAGGTGAGCAGTTCTTC,CASKLAGEIGEQFF
TRBJ2-1,NA,TRBV30,NA,TGTGCCTGGAGTGGGAGCGGCTCCTACAATGAGCAGTTCTTC,CAWSGSGSYNEQFF
TRBJ2-2,NA,TRBV27,NA,TGTGCCAGCAGTTTACGGGCCGGGGAGCTGTTTTTT,CASSLRAGELFF
TRBJ2-1,NA,TRBV7-2,few,TGTGCCAGCACCGAGGGGACACGACGTTTATTAGATGAGCAGTTCTTC,CASTEGTRRLLDEQFF
TRBJ2-1,NA,TRBV3-1/TRBV3-2,few,TGTGCCAGCAGCCAACGATTGGCCCGAAATGAGCAGTTCTTC,CASSQRLARNEQFF
TRBJ1-2,TRBD1,TRBV5-1,NA,TGCGCCAGCAGCCAGACGGGACAGGGGGTCTATGGCTACACCTTC,CASSQTGQGVYGYTF
TRBJ1-5,NA,TRBV18,NA,TGTGCCAGCTCACCACCAGGGGGTAGAGAGCAGCCCCAGCATTTT,CASSPPGGREQPQHF
TRBJ2-2,NA,TRBV10-1,few,TGCGCCAGCAGTGGGCAGACAACCGGGGAGCTGTTTTTT,CASSGQTTGELFF
TRBJ1-2,NA,TRBV19,NA,TGTGCCAGTAGTCTGACAGTCGCTAACTATGGCTACACCTTC,CASSLTVANYGYTF
TRBJ2-1,NA,TRBV28,NA,TGTGCCAGCAGCTCCGACACATACCCTTACAATGAGCAGTTCTTC,CASSSDTYPYNEQFF
TRBJ1-1,NA,TRBV5-1,few,TGCGCCAGCAGCTTGGGTGGGGGGAGGACTGAAGCTTTCTTT,CASSLGGGRTEAFF
TRBJ1-1,NA,TRBV19,once,TGTGCCAGTCGGGGGGGCGCGGACACTGAAGCTTTCTTT,CASRGGADTEAFF
TRBJ1-3,NA,TRBV3-1/TRBV3-2,NA,TGTGCCAGCAGCCAACCCCTCGGAAACACCATATATTTT,CASSQPLGNTIYF
TRBJ1-5,NA,TRBV3-1/TRBV3-2,NA,TGTGCCAGCAGCCAAGCCCCGGGGAGAAATCAGCCCCAGCATTTT,CASSQAPGRNQPQHF